Sequencing of this TCR beta chain was carried out in a study of regulatory T cells in long-lasting Graves disease. The CDR3 length is 14 residues. Between the trimmed V and J ends, which lost 4 bases and 1 base, there was a span of 11 bases. The V gene's germline CDR1 is SGDLS and CDR2 YYNGEE. This clonotype was observed once. Time point described: newly diagnosed GD, antithyroid drugs for less than 3 months. The TCR library was made from RNA that had been extracted from PBMCs in TRIzol. To make TCR beta libraries, researchers used iRepertoire HTBI primers and Arm-PCR of CDR3 regions. One entry per CDR3 protein results from TCRdb running MiXCR on the multiplex PCR reads. The sample consists of around 480,000 distinct CDR3 sequences, about 16% of them appearing once. This same sample was also part of a study on T cells in Graves' hyperthyroidism and ophthalmopathy.

The sequence was obtained from a woman aged 35-65 years with Graves disease. Here the sequenced sample was peripheral blood mononuclear cells (PBMCs), taken at new diagnosis, from a patient treated with antithyroid drugs. The V gene is TRBV9, the J gene TRBJ2-5; D unclear. The DNA for the CDR3 is TGTGCCAGCAGCCCCACTCGACTCCAAGAGACCCAGTACTTC. As protein: CASSPTRLQETQYF.